Included here is one T cell receptor (beta chain) sequence, with context. Its antigen is unidentified. The data were produced by immunoSEQ multiplex PCR, yet TCRdb's version contains in-frame clones alone and is incomplete. The sample includes about 100,000 clones, more than 90% of them seen just once. Trimming shortened V by 6 bases and J by 0 bases, and 5 bases separated the two germline ends. Germline V gives CDR1 LNHDA, CDR2 SQIVND (reference sequence). The CDR3 loop spans 12 amino acids. This sample was included in a study of siplizumab effects on memory and regulatory T cells. Broader study findings: Under siplizumab, an average roughly 69% of mappable alloreactive CD4+ clones were Treg-derived, compared with 26.9% in controls.

The TCR originated in a human donor in good health. Some clones in this sample may be carry-over from other donors' samples. Sequences were obtained from CD4+ T cells sorted from blood. The V and J genes are TRBV19 and TRBJ1-2; D gene uncertain. The CDR3 sequence is CASRQANYGYTF. CDR3 nucleotide sequence: TGTGCCAGTAGGCAGGCTAACTATGGCTACACCTTC.